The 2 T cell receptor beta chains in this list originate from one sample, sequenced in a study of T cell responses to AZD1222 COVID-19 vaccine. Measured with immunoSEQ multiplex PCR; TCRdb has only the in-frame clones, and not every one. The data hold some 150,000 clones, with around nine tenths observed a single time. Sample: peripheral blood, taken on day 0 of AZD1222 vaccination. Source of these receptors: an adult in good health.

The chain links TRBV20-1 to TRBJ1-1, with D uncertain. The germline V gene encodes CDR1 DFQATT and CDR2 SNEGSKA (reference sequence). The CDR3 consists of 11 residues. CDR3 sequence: CRLFRNTEAFF. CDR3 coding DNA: TGCAGGCTCTTTCGGAACACTGAAGCTTTCTTT.

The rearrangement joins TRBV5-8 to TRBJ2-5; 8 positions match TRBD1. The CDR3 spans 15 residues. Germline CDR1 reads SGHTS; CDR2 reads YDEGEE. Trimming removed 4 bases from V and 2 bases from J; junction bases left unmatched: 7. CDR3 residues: CASSRGDRGQETQYF. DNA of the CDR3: TGTGCCAGCAGCCGTGGCGACAGGGGACAAGAGACCCAGTACTTC.